The 9 T cell receptor beta chains below all came from one sample that was sequenced in a study of blood T cell repertoires in COVID-19. TCRdb's table, derived via immunoSEQ multiplex PCR, lists solely in-frame clones and lacks some. The table shows approximately 170,000 clones, with about four fifths occurring only once. Sequenced material: peripheral blood. The receptors derive from a woman over 75 with active or convalescent COVID-19.

The genes are TRBV19 and TRBJ1-5, with TRBD1 identical over 8 bases. Trimming removed 5 bases from V and 1 base from J; junction bases left unmatched: 4. The CDR3 sequence is 15 residues long. Germline CDR1 is LNHDA and CDR2 is SQIVND (reference sequence). CDR3 in DNA: TGTGCCAGTAGTCGACGGACAGGGAGCAATCAGCCCCAGCATTTT. This sequence encodes CASSRRTGSNQPQHF.

The chain uses TRBV9 and TRBJ2-7; 8 bases agree with TRBD1. Trimming removed 0 bases from V and 2 bases from J; junction bases left unmatched: 7. The CDR3 extends over 16 amino acids. The germline CDR1 and CDR2 sequences are SGDLS and YYNGEE. The CDR3 nucleotides are TGTGCCAGCAGCGTAGCCCCAGGGGGCAGGACCTACGAGCAGTACTTC. Its translation is CASSVAPGGRTYEQYF.

J is TRBJ2-3 and V is TRBV29-1; TRBD2 matches 8 bases. Germline assignment: CDR1 SQVTM and CDR2 ANQGSEA. Germline trimming cut 1 base from V and 0 bases from J; bases unmatched to any gene: 9. This CDR3 contains 17 residues. The DNA of the CDR3 is TGCAGCGTTGAAGGGGGACTAGGGGACCCTAGCACAGATACGCAGTATTTT. Amino acids: CSVEGGLGDPSTDTQYF.

This rearrangement joins TRBV7-2 to TRBJ1-2; D is undetermined. V lost 2 bases and J lost 4, with 11 bases in between. The germline V gene has CDR1 SGHTA and CDR2 FQGNSA. The CDR3 sequence is 14 residues long. CDR3 region: CASSLNGYGYGYTF. CDR3 bases: TGTGCCAGCAGCTTAAACGGGTACGGCTATGGCTACACCTTC. Complete variable domain (other parts from reference TRBV7-2 and TRBJ1-2): GAGVSQSPSNKVTEKGKDVELRCDPISGHTALYWYRQSLGQGLEFLIYFQGNSAPDKSGLPSDRFSAERTGGSVSTLTIQRTQQEDSAVYLCASSLNGYGYGYTFGSGTRLTVV.

The CDR3 sequence is CASSEGLDTQYF. The CDR3 DNA is TGCGCCAGCAGCGAGGGACTAGATACGCAGTATTTT. V gene TRBV5-1 combines with J gene TRBJ2-3; possibly TRBD2 for D (6 bases). Germline V gives CDR1 SGHRS, CDR2 YFSETQ. This CDR3 is 12 amino acids long. V was pared by 4 bases and J by 5 bases, with 8 bases between.

The gene calls are TRBV5-1 and TRBJ1-1; 8 positions agree with TRBD1. The germline gives CDR1 SGHRS, CDR2 YFSETQ. The V segment lost 2 bases and the J segment 1 base; nucleotides outside the gene matches: 7. This CDR3 contains 16 residues. This chain's CDR3 is CASSFPKGQANTEAFF. The CDR3 DNA sequence: TGCGCCAGCAGCTTCCCAAAGGGACAGGCGAACACTGAAGCTTTCTTT.

The rearrangement uses TRBV27 and TRBJ1-1; TRBD1 matches 8 bases. Unmatched junction bases numbered 5, after V lost 5 bases and J lost 0 bases. This CDR3 contains 15 residues. Germline CDR1 MNHEY, CDR2 SMNVEV (reference sequence). The CDR3 reads CASSPWDRLNTEAFF. For the CDR3, the DNA is TGTGCCAGCAGTCCCTGGGACAGGTTGAACACTGAAGCTTTCTTT.

The chain employs TRBV10-3 and TRBJ2-3, with 13 bases lining up with TRBD2. The CDR3 loop spans 16 amino acids. The ends lost 3 bases at V and 2 bases at J; junction bases unmatched: 2. The germline CDR1 and CDR2 sequences are ENHRY and SYGVKD. The CDR3 DNA reads TGTGCCATCAGTGAAGGACTAGCGGGGGACACAGATACGCAGTATTTT. Amino acids: CAISEGLAGDTDTQYF.

CDR3 region: CSVVHIEAGGVEKLFF. The DNA of the CDR3 is TGCAGCGTTGTACATATAGAGGCGGGGGGAGTCGAAAAACTGTTTTTT. This chain uses TRBV29-1 with TRBJ1-4; D may be TRBD1 (5 bases). Germline lookup yields CDR1 SQVTM and CDR2 ANQGSEA. This CDR3 region has 16 residues. V was pared by 4 bases and J by 8 bases, with 23 bases between. The variable domain in full, with the rest retrieved from reference TRBV29-1 and TRBJ1-4, is SAVISQKPSRDICQRGTSLTIQCQVDSQVTMMFWYRQQPGQSLTLIATANQGSEATYESGFVIDKFPISRPNLTFSTLTVSNMSPEDSSIYLCSVVHIEAGGVEKLFFGSGTQLSVL.